The 31 T cell receptor beta chains reported below all come from one sample, sequenced in a study of CD8+CD57+ T cells in acquired aplastic anemia. The sequenced patients had an expansion of CD8+CD57+ cells seen by flow cytometry. Both TCR beta VDJ combination and CDR3 sequence profiling were carried out. Genomic DNA was the template for this profiling. TCRdb passed the reads through MiXCR, listing each CDR3 protein once. Found here are about 180,000 distinct CDR3 sequences, 55% to 65% of them singletons; the top ten hold roughly 43%. Sample: sorted CD4+, CD8+, or CD8+CD57+ T cells (not recorded which) from PBMCs. The receptors shown here come from a human donor with aplastic anemia.

This clonotype was counted a few times. The chain couples TRBV27 to TRBJ2-1; D ambiguous. CDR1 MNHEY and CDR2 SMNVEV come from the germline V gene (reference sequence). V was shortened by 0 bases and J by 10 bases, with 10 bases between the two germline ends. The CDR3 runs to 13 residues. CDR3 sequence reads: CASSLSPLVEQFF. In nucleotides, the CDR3 is TGTGCCAGCAGTTTATCCCCGTTAGTCGAGCAGTTCTTC.

The chain joins TRBV9 to TRBJ2-1; possible D gene TRBD2, 6 bases. V lost 5 bases, J lost 7 bases, and 7 bases lay in between. The CDR3 runs 11 residues. Germline lookup yields CDR1 SGDLS and CDR2 YYNGEE. CDR3 DNA sequence: TGTGCCAGCAGTGCGGGGAATGAGCAGTTCTTC. It specifies CASSAGNEQFF.

The gene calls are TRBV7-8 and TRBJ2-1; D may correspond to TRBD1 or TRBD2 (5 bases each). Germline lookup yields CDR1 SGHVS and CDR2 FQNEAQ. The V and J ends lost 1 base and 1 base respectively, with 8 bases between them. This CDR3 is built from 15 residues. This chain's CDR3 is CASSLDGTSYNEQFF. CDR3 nucleotide sequence: TGTGCCAGCAGCTTAGACGGGACGTCCTACAATGAGCAGTTCTTC.

This chain links TRBV29-1 with TRBJ1-5; perhaps TRBD1 as D (6 bases). This CDR3 comprises 17 residues. In germline, CDR1 is SQVTM, CDR2 ANQGSEA. V lost 0 bases and J lost 3, with 18 bases in between. CDR3 bases: TGCAGCGTTGAAGACCCCTCCTTAGGGGGTATCAATCAGCCCCAGCATTTT. Translating gives CSVEDPSLGGINQPQHF.

The chain recombines TRBV6-1 with TRBJ1-5; 8 bases fit TRBD1. Unmatched junction bases numbered 5, after V lost 6 bases and J lost 4 bases. Germline CDR1 reads MNHNS; CDR2 reads SASEGT. This CDR3 comprises 14 residues. The CDR3 loop is CASSGRQGNQPQHF. In DNA form, the CDR3 reads TGTGCCAGCAGCGGAAGACAGGGGAATCAGCCCCAGCATTTT.

The chain links TRBV7-9 to TRBJ1-5, with D unresolved. This CDR3 has 11 residues. Per germline, CDR1 SEHNR and CDR2 FQNEAQ (reference sequence). The V end was cut by 5 bases, the J end by 11 bases, with 10 bases between. CDR3 in amino acids: CASSPSHSQHF. The CDR3 DNA reads as TGTGCCAGCAGCCCTAGCCACTCCCAGCATTTT.

This chain links TRBV20-1 with TRBJ1-5; 9 bases map to TRBD1. Trimming cost V 6 bases and J 1 base; bases outside gene matches: 16. CDR3 length equals 18 residues. Germline loops: CDR1 DFQATT, CDR2 SNEGSKA (reference sequence). The DNA of the CDR3 is TGCAGTGCGCATAGATCGGGACAGGGTGTCTTAAGCAATCAGCCCCAGCATTTT. This encodes CSAHRSGQGVLSNQPQHF.

The chain couples TRBV4-2 to TRBJ2-2; 9 nucleotides align to TRBD1. V lost 1 base, J lost 7 bases, and 4 bases stayed unmatched. Looked up from germline, CDR1 is LGHNA and CDR2 is YNFKEQ. This CDR3 has 15 residues. The CDR3 nucleotides are TGTGCCAGCAGCCAAGCGGGACAGGGAAACGGGGAGCTGTTTTTT. Translated, it gives CASSQAGQGNGELFF.

In DNA, the CDR3 is TGTGCCAGCAGTGAAGACGAGGATCCCACAGATACGCAGTATTTT. Protein product: CASSEDEDPTDTQYF. The V call is TRBV2, the J call TRBJ2-3; D gene unclear. CDR3 length: 15 amino acids. The ends were cut back, 1 base at V and 2 bases at J, with 10 bases in the middle. Germline CDR1 SNHLY, CDR2 FYNNEI.

This clonotype was observed many times. The CDR3 loop reads CASSIIDGADTQYF. CDR3 sequence (DNA): TGTGCCAGTAGTATTATCGACGGGGCAGATACGCAGTATTTT. V is TRBV19 and J is TRBJ2-3; D might be TRBD2 (5 bases). The CDR3 loop spans 14 amino acids. Germline V CDR1 and CDR2: LNHDA, SQIVND (reference sequence). Trimming left V 3 bases short and J 4 bases short, with 11 bases between.

This clonotype was seen at least ten times. V usage is TRBV4-1 and J usage is TRBJ1-4; D is undetermined. V was cut by 4 bases and J by 5 bases, with 17 bases left in between. Germline CDR1 and CDR2: MGHRA and YSYEKL. This CDR3 has 16 amino acids. CDR3 nucleotides: TGCGCCAGCAGCCCGGACGGAGGGTTGAGAAATGAAAAACTGTTTTTT. Residues: CASSPDGGLRNEKLFF.

This clonotype showed up just once. The V gene is TRBV7-9, the J gene TRBJ2-7; maybe TRBD2 (6 bases). CDR1 is SEHNR and CDR2 is FQNEAQ in the germline V gene (reference sequence). The CDR3 length is 15 residues. Trimming took off 7 bases at V and 9 bases at J, with 25 bases between the two ends. The chain's CDR3 is CASTTDLEGPGLQYF. The CDR3 DNA sequence: TGTGCCAGCACTACTGATCTGGAGGGCCCAGGCTTGCAGTACTTC.

In the case of this clonotype: Compared with germline, one end of the junction differs, possibly owing to a read error. The chain has TRBV7-9 and TRBJ2-2, with 8 bases aligning to TRBD1. CDR3 size: 16 residues. The germline V gene encodes CDR1 SEHNR and CDR2 FQNEAQ (reference sequence). CDR3 in amino acids: CASSHSRDRRTGELFF. The CDR3 DNA is TGCGCCAGCAGCCACTCCCGGGACAGGAGGACCGGGGAGCTGTTTTTT.

The DNA for the CDR3 is TGTGCCAGCAGCGTAGGCAGTACCTCCTACAATGAGCAGTTCTTC. Amino acids: CASSVGSTSYNEQFF. V usage is TRBV9 and J usage is TRBJ2-1; the D is unclear. CDR1 is SGDLS, CDR2 YYNGEE, per germline. The CDR3 is 15 residues long. Trimming stripped 0 bases from V and 0 bases from J, with 7 bases between.

In this sample, this clonotype turned up once. V and J are TRBV29-1 and TRBJ2-5, with 10 bases that match TRBD1. The CDR3 contains 15 residues. The germline CDR1 and CDR2 sequences are SQVTM and ANQGSEA. V was clipped by 3 bases and J by 5 bases; unmatched bases: 9. The DNA for the CDR3 is TGCAGCGTTGACCCGGGGACAGGGGTGGAGGAGACCCAGTACTTC. This sequence encodes CSVDPGTGVEETQYF. Filled out from reference TRBV29-1 and TRBJ2-5, the complete variable domain reads SAVISQKPSRDICQRGTSLTIQCQVDSQVTMMFWYRQQPGQSLTLIATANQGSEATYESGFVIDKFPISRPNLTFSTLTVSNMSPEDSSIYLCSVDPGTGVEETQYFGPGTRLLVL.

The chain combines TRBV19 with TRBJ1-6; no clear D. V was trimmed by 5 bases and J by 7 bases, leaving 15 bases between them. The CDR3 runs to 15 residues. CDR1 and CDR2 from the germline V gene are LNHDA and SQIVND (reference sequence). The CDR3 is CASSWADNVNSPLHF. As DNA, the CDR3 is TGTGCCAGTAGTTGGGCAGACAATGTGAATTCACCCCTCCACTTT. The complete variable domain, with remaining parts taken from reference TRBV19 and TRBJ1-6, reads DGGITQSPKYLFRKEGQNVTLSCEQNLNHDAMYWYRQDPGQGLRLIYYSQIVNDFQKGDIAEGYSVSREKKESFPLTVTSAQKNPTAFYLCASSWADNVNSPLHFGNGTRLTVT.

Comments on this clonotype: Sequence at one end of the junction differs from germline and may be a read error. This chain's CDR3 is CSVRGVSGYHNYGYAF. CDR3 sequence (DNA): TGCAGCGTCCGCGGGGTATCGGGTTACCACAACTATGGCTACGCCTTC. This chain connects TRBV29-1 to TRBJ1-2; D is unclear. Germline CDR1 reads SQVTM; CDR2 reads ANQGSEA. This CDR3 is built from 16 residues.

This clonotype has a count of ten or more. The rearrangement joins TRBV2 to TRBJ2-5, with 7 bases matching TRBD1. Losses at the gene ends were 3 bases for V and 3 bases for J; bases not matched to a gene: 7. The CDR3 spans 15 residues. Germline V lookup: CDR1 SNHLY, CDR2 FYNNEI. CDR3 protein: CASSESGGKEETQYF. DNA of the CDR3: TGTGCCAGCAGTGAGTCAGGGGGTAAGGAAGAGACCCAGTACTTC.

V and J are TRBV20-1 and TRBJ1-1; the D is unclear. The CDR3 totals 15 residues. Trimming left V 1 base short and J 0 bases short, with 12 bases between. The V gene's germline CDR1 is DFQATT and CDR2 SNEGSKA (reference sequence). The CDR3 DNA is TGCAGTGCTAGAGTCTCGGGTTTCATGAACACTGAAGCTTTCTTT. As protein: CSARVSGFMNTEAFF.

This clonotype was found a few times. The chain combines TRBV15 with TRBJ2-3; D call uncertain. There are 13 residues in the CDR3. Germline V gene sequence: CDR1 LNHNV, CDR2 YYDKDF (reference sequence). The V and J ends lost 4 bases and 6 bases respectively, with 11 bases between them. The chain's CDR3 is CATSTSPSDTQYF. The DNA of the CDR3 is TGTGCCACCAGCACGAGTCCCAGCGATACGCAGTATTTT.

CDR3 nucleotides: TGCAGCGTTGGGCCCGGTCAGGGGGGAAGGGGCACTGAAGCTTTCTTT. Protein: CSVGPGQGGRGTEAFF. V and J are TRBV29-1 and TRBJ1-1, with 7 nucleotides matching TRBD1. CDR1 SQVTM and CDR2 ANQGSEA come from the germline V gene. The CDR3 totals 16 residues. The trim removed 4 bases at V and 4 bases at J, leaving 15 bases unmatched.

In its sample, this clonotype was seen many times. The chain joins TRBV19 to TRBJ2-3, with 11 bases fitting TRBD2. Trimming at V came to 3 bases and at J to 4 bases, leaving 3 bases not matched to a gene. Germline CDR1 is LNHDA and CDR2 is SQIVND (reference sequence). This CDR3 contains 15 residues. As DNA, the CDR3 is TGTGCCAGTAGTATTAGCGGGGGGGCCTCAGATACGCAGTATTTT. Protein product: CASSISGGASDTQYF.

This clonotype was observed at least ten times. This rearrangement joins TRBV20-1 to TRBJ1-1; 11 nucleotides match TRBD1. With 6 bases clipped from V and 4 bases from J, the junction kept 4 bases outside the gene matches. In germline, CDR1 is DFQATT, CDR2 SNEGSKA (reference sequence). This CDR3 spans 13 amino acids. The CDR3 sequence is CSAGGQGVTEAFF. In DNA, the CDR3 is TGCAGTGCGGGGGGACAGGGGGTCACTGAAGCTTTCTTT.

This chain connects TRBV19 to TRBJ1-1; D is perhaps TRBD1 (5 bases). This CDR3 has 14 residues. Germline CDR1 and CDR2: LNHDA and SQIVND (reference sequence). Trimming took off 3 bases at V and 1 base at J, with 9 bases between the two ends. The CDR3 coding sequence is TGTGCCAGTAGTATTAGGGGTCCGAACACTGAAGCTTTCTTT. Translated: CASSIRGPNTEAFF.

Remarks on this clonotype: One end of the junction is discordant with germline, which a read error may explain. The gene calls are TRBV7-2 and TRBJ1-2; D remains ambiguous. CDR1 is SGHTA, CDR2 FQGNSA, per germline. The CDR3 sequence is 12 residues long. Written as DNA, the CDR3 is TGCGCCAGCAGCCAAGGAATCTATGGCTACACCTTC. Its protein is CASSQGIYGYTF.

The gene calls are TRBV20-1 and TRBJ2-7; 14 bases match TRBD2. The J call may not be correct, given that the DNA end is closer to TRBJ2-1. This CDR3 comprises 16 residues. The V gene's germline CDR1 is DFQATT and CDR2 SNEGSKA (reference sequence). CDR3 residues: CSARLAGGRSINEQFF. The CDR3 DNA follows: TGCAGTGCTCGACTAGCGGGGGGGCGATCTATCAATGAGCAGTTCTTC.

Remarks on this clonotype: A much larger clone differs by one base, so this may be a read error. The chain has TRBV6-5 and TRBJ1-5; D is uncertain. The CDR3 runs 14 residues. Per germline, CDR1 MNHEY and CDR2 SVGAGI. V dropped 0 bases and J dropped 7 bases, with 10 bases sitting between them. DNA for the CDR3: TGTGCCAGCAGTTACTCGGGCAACATACAGCCCCAGCATTTT. Amino acids: CASSYSGNIQPQHF.

The rearrangement joins TRBV7-2 to TRBJ2-7, with TRBD1 matching over 7 bases. The germline CDR1 and CDR2 sequences are SGHTA and FQGNSA. The V and J ends lost 4 bases and 0 bases, in that order; junction bases with no gene match: 6. The length of the CDR3 is 15 residues. In DNA form, the CDR3 reads TGTGCCAGCAGCTCCGGGACAGTTAGCTCCTACGAGCAGTACTTC. This encodes CASSSGTVSSYEQYF.

The genes are TRBV12-3 or TRBV12-4 and TRBJ1-2, with D possibly matching TRBD1 (5 bases). V was cut by 6 bases and J by 7 bases, with 12 bases left in between. This CDR3 has 12 residues. The CDR3 DNA reads TGTGCCAGCAGGGGGCGGGGAAGTGGCTACACCTTC. Protein sequence: CASRGRGSGYTF.

The J gene is TRBJ2-3, the V gene TRBV4-2; 9 bases fit TRBD2. Germline trimming cut 0 bases from V and 0 bases from J; bases unmatched to any gene: 7. CDR1 is LGHNA, CDR2 YNFKEQ, per germline. CDR3 length: 18 residues. CDR3 bases: TGTGCCAGCAGCCAAGATCCAGCGGGGGGCCCGAGCACAGATACGCAGTATTTT. Translation: CASSQDPAGGPSTDTQYF.

This clonotype was observed at least ten times. V is TRBV9 and J is TRBJ1-3; D is unresolved. Germline lookup yields CDR1 SGDLS and CDR2 YYNGEE. With 0 bases removed from V and 4 bases from J, the gap between germline ends came to 14 bases. The CDR3 extends over 16 amino acids. The CDR3 protein is CASSVDVGDSGNTIYF. The CDR3 bases are TGTGCCAGCAGCGTAGATGTCGGGGATTCGGGAAACACCATATATTTT.